This entry lists 20 T cell receptor beta chains sequenced from one sample in a study of cytomegalovirus exposure and HLA in healthy donors (dated by TCRdb to about 2017). Libraries came from the immunoSEQ multiplex PCR assay. For the multiplex PCR, a mixture combining 60 forward primers for TCR Vbeta segments and 13 reverse primers for TCR Jbeta segments was used. The clones in this table, taken by TCRdb from immuneACCESS, are in-frame only. Not every clone is retained; where verified, under half of the shortfall comes from an unresolved V gene, and the cause of the rest is unknown. This sample is represented by roughly 120,000 clones; approximately 68% of them were singletons. The ten largest make up approximately 1.5% of the sample. The sequenced material came from PBMCs. The receptors stem from a man aged 25-45 years in good health and CMV-seropositive.

V usage is TRBV5-6 and J usage is TRBJ1-1; D ambiguous. Germline loops: CDR1 SGHDT, CDR2 YYEEEE. Trimming pared 4 bases from V and 0 bases from J, leaving 10 bases between. The CDR3 covers 14 residues. In DNA form, the CDR3 reads TGTGCCAGCAGCCGGAGATTCATGAACACTGAAGCTTTCTTT. Translated: CASSRRFMNTEAFF.

This rearrangement joins TRBV5-1 to TRBJ2-3; no firm D call. Germline CDR1 is SGHRS and CDR2 is YFSETQ. This CDR3 has 13 amino acids. The V end lost 4 bases, the J end lost 4 bases, and 10 bases lay between the germline ends. The CDR3 DNA reads TGCGCCAGCAGCCGAATTTCAGCAGATACGCAGTATTTT. It yields the protein CASSRISADTQYF.

The chain is built from TRBV7-9 and TRBJ2-1, with TRBD2 matching over 10 bases. This CDR3 spans 15 amino acids. J gave up 5 bases and V 5 bases, and 6 bases lay outside the gene matches. Germline CDR1 SEHNR, CDR2 FQNEAQ (reference sequence). The CDR3, as DNA: TGTGCCAGCAGCGCGTTAGGACTAGCGGACAATGAGCAGTTCTTC. Its translation is CASSALGLADNEQFF.

V is TRBV5-1 and J is TRBJ2-5; 7 nucleotides line up with TRBD2. Germline CDR1 reads SGHRS; CDR2 reads YFSETQ. This CDR3 comprises 14 residues. The J segment lost 0 bases and the V segment lost 2 bases, leaving 1 base of the junction unmatched. The CDR3 sequence: CASSFGGDQETQYF. In DNA form, the CDR3 reads TGCGCCAGCAGCTTTGGGGGGGACCAAGAGACCCAGTACTTC. Full variable domain (remainder filled in from reference TRBV5-1 and TRBJ2-5): KAGVTQTPRYLIKTRGQQVTLSCSPISGHRSVSWYQQTPGQGLQFLFEYFSETQRNKGNFPGRFSGRQFSNSRSEMNVSTLELGDSALYLCASSFGGDQETQYFGPGTRLLVL.

The J gene is TRBJ2-4, the V gene TRBV2; D gene ambiguous. This CDR3 has 11 residues. Trimming stripped 4 bases from V and 6 bases from J, with 4 bases between. The germline V gene encodes CDR1 SNHLY and CDR2 FYNNEI. The CDR3 is CASSAGNIQYF. CDR3 bases: TGTGCCAGCAGTGCCGGAAACATTCAGTACTTC.

The V call is TRBV5-1, the J call TRBJ1-3; 7 nucleotides agree with TRBD1. Trimming took 3 bases from V and 4 from J; bases not matched to a gene: 16. Germline V gives CDR1 SGHRS, CDR2 YFSETQ. The CDR3 totals 18 residues. CDR3 amino acids: CASSSGDSHNPAGNTIYF. The CDR3 nucleotides are TGCGCCAGCAGCTCTGGGGACAGTCATAATCCGGCCGGAAACACCATATATTTT.

This chain joins TRBV5-1 and TRBJ2-7, with 9 bases fitting TRBD1. V shed 0 bases, J shed 3 bases, and the junction held 1 base outside the gene matches. Germline V gene sequence: CDR1 SGHRS, CDR2 YFSETQ. CDR3 length equals 14 residues. The CDR3 nucleotides read TGCGCCAGCAGCTTGGTGACAGGGGGCTACGAGCAGTACTTC. This translates into CASSLVTGGYEQYF.

The V gene is TRBV9, the J gene TRBJ2-7, with D unclear. Trimming removed 0 bases at V and 0 bases at J, with 7 bases between. CDR1 SGDLS and CDR2 YYNGEE come from the germline V gene. The length of the CDR3 is 14 residues. The CDR3 region has the DNA TGTGCCAGCAGCGTAGATCCCCGCTCCTACGAGCAGTACTTC. Translated, it gives CASSVDPRSYEQYF. Based on the CDR3 plus reference TRBV9 and TRBJ2-7, the full variable domain is DSGVTQTPKHLITATGQRVTLRCSPRSGDLSVYWYQQSLDQGLQFLIQYYNGEERAKGNILERFSAQQFPDLHSELNLSSLELGDSALYFCASSVDPRSYEQYFGPGTRLTVT.

The gene calls are TRBV19 and TRBJ1-1; D is ambiguous. Germline values: CDR1 LNHDA, CDR2 SQIVND (reference sequence). The CDR3 sequence is 14 residues long. With 2 bases removed from V and 3 bases from J, the gap between germline ends came to 10 bases. The CDR3 loop is CASSIHRIYTEAFF. DNA for the CDR3: TGTGCCAGTAGTATACACAGAATCTACACTGAAGCTTTCTTT.

This clone was recorded a few times. Other DNA sequences within the sample encode an identical CDR3. The genes are TRBV6-5 and TRBJ2-7; D is ambiguous. The CDR3 consists of 11 residues. Germline CDR1 and CDR2: MNHEY and SVGAGI. Trimming shortened V by 5 bases and J by 3 bases, and 5 bases separated the two germline ends. CDR3 sequence (DNA): TGTGCCAGCAGTCGCGACTACGAGCAGTACTTC. It specifies CASSRDYEQYF.

The genes are TRBV5-5 and TRBJ1-5; TRBD1 agrees at 7 bases. The CDR3 spans 17 residues. Losses at the gene ends were 1 base for V and 4 bases for J; bases not matched to a gene: 11. Germline CDR1 is SGHKS and CDR2 is YYEKEE (reference sequence). CDR3 region: CASSLSWDSETNQPQHF. For the CDR3, the DNA is TGTGCCAGCAGCTTGTCGTGGGACAGCGAAACTAATCAGCCCCAGCATTTT.

The chain carries TRBV28 and TRBJ2-5; possible D gene TRBD2, 6 bases. Trimming pared 5 bases from V and 2 bases from J, leaving 18 bases between. Germline CDR1 MDHEN, CDR2 SYDVKM. The CDR3 contains 16 residues. The CDR3 nucleotides are TGTGCCAGCAGTCCGCTACGGACTACCACACAAGAGACCCAGTACTTC. This encodes CASSPLRTTTQETQYF.

V usage is TRBV18 and J usage is TRBJ2-2; 10 bases agree with TRBD1. Germline lookup yields CDR1 KGHSH and CDR2 LQKENI. V was clipped by 4 bases and J by 7 bases; unmatched bases: 6. CDR3 size: 15 residues. CDR3 region: CASSLSGTGVGELFF. DNA of the CDR3: TGTGCCAGCTCACTCTCCGGGACAGGGGTCGGGGAGCTGTTTTTT.

This clone appeared a few times. This rearrangement joins TRBV6-6 to TRBJ2-2; TRBD1 matches at 7 bases. The CDR3 runs 14 residues. The ends lost 6 bases at V and 7 bases at J; junction bases unmatched: 8. The germline V gene has CDR1 MNHNY and CDR2 SVGAGI (reference sequence). In DNA, the CDR3 is TGTGCCAGCAGCTCGGAACAGGGGAACGGGGAGCTGTTTTTT. It specifies CASSSEQGNGELFF.

V is TRBV9 and J is TRBJ2-3, with D possibly being TRBD1 (5 bases). Germline-derived CDR1 and CDR2 are SGDLS and YYNGEE. V was clipped by 0 bases and J by 6 bases, with 17 bases between them. The CDR3 has 16 residues. CDR3 in DNA: TGTGCCAGCAGCGTAGGGGCAGGGCAAGGTCAGGATACGCAGTATTTT. This translates into CASSVGAGQGQDTQYF.

In the case of this clone: An end of the junction does not agree with germline; a read error may underlie this. The V and J genes are TRBV29-1 and TRBJ2-5; 10 bases agree with TRBD2. CDR3 length: 13 amino acids. Germline-derived CDR1 and CDR2 are SQVTM and ANQGSEA. The DNA of the CDR3 is TGCAGCGCTGAAGCGGGAGGGCGTGAGACCCAGTACTTC. Protein sequence: CSAEAGGRETQYF.

The genes are TRBV27 and TRBJ1-2, with TRBD1 identical over 7 bases. Trimming at V came to 6 bases and at J to 8 bases, leaving 15 bases not matched to a gene. Germline V gene data show CDR1 as MNHEY and CDR2 as SMNVEV (reference sequence). The CDR3 has 15 residues. CDR3 in amino acids: CASSPGIKTGDGYTF. The CDR3 DNA follows: TGTGCCAGCAGCCCGGGGATAAAAACAGGGGACGGCTACACCTTC.

V and J are TRBV7-8 and TRBJ2-1; 11 bases match TRBD2. The germline CDR1 and CDR2 sequences are SGHVS and FQNEAQ. This CDR3 is 17 amino acids long. Trimming took 5 bases from V and 2 from J; bases not matched to a gene: 8. The CDR3 nucleotides are TGTGCCAGCAGCCCGGACTTAGCGGGAGGGCCCTACAATGAGCAGTTCTTC. As protein: CASSPDLAGGPYNEQFF. Together with reference TRBV7-8 and TRBJ2-1, the CDR3 gives the full variable domain: GAGVSQSPRYKVAKRGQDVALRCDPISGHVSLFWYQQALGQGPEFLTYFQNEAQLDKSGLPSDRFFAERPEGSVSTLKIQRTQQEDSAVYLCASSPDLAGGPYNEQFFGPGTRLTVL.

This clone was counted a few times. The chain combines TRBV25-1 with TRBJ2-5; the D is unclear. The CDR3 loop spans 13 amino acids. Germline loops: CDR1 MGHDK, CDR2 SYGVNS. The germline V and J ends were trimmed by 2 bases and 2 bases, with 6 bases remaining between them. The CDR3 is CASSEGNQETQYF. CDR3 DNA sequence: TGTGCCAGCAGTGAAGGCAATCAAGAGACCCAGTACTTC.

The chain uses TRBV18 and TRBJ2-7; tentative D call: TRBD2 (6 bases). The CDR3 runs to 14 residues. Trimming left V 1 base short and J 2 bases short, with 9 bases between. Per the germline V gene, CDR1 is KGHSH and CDR2 is LQKENI. The CDR3 protein is CASSPRGLTYEQYF. As DNA, the CDR3 is TGTGCCAGCTCACCACGTGGACTAACCTACGAGCAGTACTTC.